These T cell receptor beta chains were read from a single sample in a study of T cell responses to AZD1222 COVID-19 vaccine. Assay: immunoSEQ multiplex PCR; the TCRdb copy retains only in-frame clones and omits some. The top ten hold more than 4% of the sample, which has about 160,000 clones, roughly 88% seen once. This sample comprised peripheral blood, obtained 28 days after the second AZD1222 dose. The receptors come from an adult who received the AZD1222 COVID-19 vaccine. CDR3s leave out the opening cysteine and the closing phenylalanine or tryptophan.

ASSEGDRGSNQPQH | TRBJ1-5 | TRBV6-1
ASRGRLPYGYT | TRBJ1-2 | TRBV6-6
ASSLWLAGGRDTQY | TRBJ2-3 | TRBV5-4
ASRSSTGTDTQY | TRBJ2-3 | TRBV7-9
ASSYLGGASYEQY | TRBJ2-7 | TRBV3-1/TRBV3-2
ASSQIQGNQPQH | TRBJ1-5 | TRBV4-3
ASSGIGLAGGQRTQY | TRBJ2-5 | TRBV6-1
SARVGERRY | TRBJ2-7 | TRBV20-1
ASSRGQGEEQY | TRBJ2-7 | TRBV4-1
ASSFNGGGRGNQPQH | TRBJ1-5 | TRBV7-8
ASSLDRANYGYT | TRBJ1-2 | TRBV5-5
SVWGGETEAF | TRBJ1-1 | TRBV29-1
ASSLGAGENYEQY | TRBJ2-7 | TRBV5-1
SVNAAPSMNTEAF | TRBJ1-1 | TRBV29-1
ASSVKSREAF | TRBJ1-1 | TRBV10-2
ASSERGSGSYNEQF | TRBJ2-1 | TRBV4-1
ASSQRTGELF | TRBJ2-2 | TRBV18
ACMGGTEAF | TRBJ1-1 | TRBV30
PTRGGGGLGQGSPLH | TRBJ1-6 | TRBV10-3
ASSIGPVEAF | TRBJ1-1 | TRBV12-3/TRBV12-4
ASRGTGAGSQF | TRBJ2-1 | TRBV2
ASSPNTGLHQPQH | TRBJ1-5 | TRBV19
ATRQGAYEQY | TRBJ2-7 | TRBV2
ASSLGGLYGYT | TRBJ1-2 | TRBV5-8
ASREDINSNQPQH | TRBJ1-5 | TRBV6-5
ASSPGGTRVYEQY | TRBJ2-7 | TRBV18
ASRGTGGNEQF | TRBJ2-1 | TRBV6-5
AWSVIGTGYT | TRBJ1-2 | TRBV30
ASSQARTDIYEQY | TRBJ2-7 | TRBV4-3
ATKKEGAQPQH | TRBJ1-5 | TRBV27
ASSSGGRDGYT | TRBJ1-2 | TRBV5-6
ASSVSPIYGYT | TRBJ1-2 | TRBV6-5
ASSLALGQGTEAF | TRBJ1-1 | TRBV5-8
ATSVLGQGTDTQY | TRBJ2-3 | TRBV24-1
ATSRGGVGVLDTQY | TRBJ2-3 | TRBV15
ASSSDNYGYT | TRBJ1-2 | TRBV5-1
ASTNAQGADYGYT | TRBJ1-2 | TRBV7-9
SVGGDVAF | TRBJ1-1 | TRBV29-1
ASSLEGGGRREQY | TRBJ2-7 | TRBV5-1
ARKWQIIKRQGSGNTIY | TRBJ1-3 | TRBV5-1
AWSVGAYEQY | TRBJ2-7 | TRBV30
ASSYMGGNTGELF | TRBJ2-2 | TRBV6-6
ASVDRGENGYT | TRBJ1-2 | TRBV25-1
SVEPGSTDTQY | TRBJ2-3 | TRBV29-1
ASSQVQGASYSGANVLT | TRBJ2-6 | TRBV4-1
ASTLGGSYNEQF | TRBJ2-1 | TRBV6-5
ASSQTPGQGAGRSDTQY | TRBJ2-3 | TRBV4-1
AISGDSYGYT | TRBJ1-2 | TRBV10-3
AWSPESGGYEQY | TRBJ2-7 | TRBV30
ASSEEQGTILSYGYT | TRBJ1-2 | TRBV6-1
ASSQGWGVDTGELF | TRBJ2-2 | TRBV4-1
ASSFGQGYRRHTDTQY | TRBJ2-3 | TRBV2